The rows below give T cell receptor beta chains drawn from one sample of a study of blood T cell repertoires in COVID-19. Profiled with immunoSEQ multiplex PCR; TCRdb holds only in-frame clones, not every one. Of a few hundred thousand clones in the sample, around 90% were seen once. Source material: PBMCs or T cells enriched from blood (not recorded which). The origin of the receptors is a woman aged 18-30 years who had recovered from COVID-19. CDR3s include the opening cysteine and the closing phenylalanine or tryptophan. D genes are given only for firm matches. Rows give clone size only sometimes, using once, few, many, or a class for an expanded clone.

V	size	D	J	CDR3	DNA
TRBV11-2	.	TRBD2	TRBJ2-7	CASSLVFAGDYEQYF	TGTGCCAGCAGCTTAGTTTTCGCGGGGGACTACGAGCAGTACTTC
TRBV2	once	.	TRBJ2-3	CASSERGYYTDTQYF	TGTGCCAGCAGTGAACGGGGGTACTACACAGATACGCAGTATTTT
TRBV15	.	TRBD1	TRBJ1-1	CATTTDREAAEAFF	TGTGCCACCACTACGGACAGGGAGGCGGCTGAAGCTTTCTTT
TRBV12-3/TRBV12-4	.	.	TRBJ1-2	CASSDDRKRTF	TGTGCCAGCAGCGACGACAGAAAGCGCACCTTC
TRBV20-1	.	TRBD2	TRBJ2-7	CSSWEGYEQYF	TGCAGCTCCTGGGAGGGCTACGAGCAGTACTTC
TRBV11-3	.	.	TRBJ2-2	CASSWGGQRNTGELFF	TGTGCCAGCAGCTGGGGGGGCCAAAGAAACACCGGGGAGCTGTTTTTT
TRBV7-9	.	.	TRBJ2-7	CASSPESGFNEQYF	TGTGCCAGCAGCCCGGAATCAGGGTTCAACGAGCAGTACTTC
TRBV7-9	once	TRBD1	TRBJ1-2	CASSSGQGHTNYGYTF	TGTGCCAGCAGCTCGGGACAGGGCCATACTAACTATGGCTACACCTTC
TRBV5-6	.	TRBD1	TRBJ1-2	CASSHGTGDGYTF	TGTGCCAGCAGTCACGGGACAGGGGATGGCTACACCTTC
TRBV9	.	.	TRBJ2-2	CASSLESGGSTGELFF	TGTGCCAGCAGCCTCGAATCCGGGGGTAGCACCGGGGAGCTGTTTTTT
TRBV7-9	.	.	TRBJ1-1	CASSFSGARETEAFF	TGTGCCAGCAGCTTTTCAGGGGCCCGAGAGACTGAAGCTTTCTTT
TRBV5-1	.	TRBD1	TRBJ2-3	CASSLEGAYDTQYF	TGCGCCAGCAGCTTGGAGGGGGCATACGATACGCAGTATTTT
TRBV13	.	.	TRBJ2-7	CASSFTGTSSYEQYF	TGTGCCAGCAGCTTTACCGGGACAAGTTCCTACGAGCAGTACTTC
TRBV15	.	.	TRBJ1-2	CATSREAGSYGYTF	TGTGCCACCAGCAGAGAAGCAGGGTCCTATGGCTACACCTTC
TRBV4-1	.	.	TRBJ1-4	CASSQESGQGEKLFF	TGCGCCAGCAGCCAAGAATCAGGGCAGGGTGAAAAACTGTTTTTT
TRBV7-2	.	TRBD2	TRBJ2-2	CASSLGGTSGGLNTGELFF	TGTGCCAGCAGCTTAGGCGGAACTAGCGGGGGCTTAAACACCGGGGAGCTGTTTTTT
TRBV7-9	once	.	TRBJ2-3	CASSRPTGTDTQYF	TGTGCCAGCAGCCGCCCGACAGGAACAGATACGCAGTATTTT
TRBV5-6	.	.	TRBJ1-1	CASSLGAGAKDDTEAFF	TGTGCCAGCAGCTTGGGGGCAGGGGCCAAAGACGACACTGAAGCTTTCTTT
TRBV7-2	.	TRBD2	TRBJ2-7	CASSLRGEYEQYF	TGTGCCAGCAGCTTACGGGGGGAGTACGAGCAGTACTTC
TRBV30	.	.	TRBJ2-1	CAWSVSGSGRDEQFF	TGTGCCTGGAGTGTATCTGGGTCCGGGCGGGATGAGCAGTTCTTC
TRBV5-6	.	.	TRBJ2-3	CASSSPGFFGTDTQYF	TGTGCCAGCAGCAGCCCAGGGTTCTTCGGCACAGATACGCAGTATTTT
TRBV5-6	once	.	TRBJ1-2	CASSPSWAANYGYTF	TGTGCCAGCAGCCCGAGCTGGGCCGCTAACTATGGCTACACCTTC
TRBV20-1	.	TRBD1	TRBJ2-1	CSASGGQGAYEQFF	TGCAGTGCTAGTGGGGGACAGGGGGCCTATGAGCAGTTCTTC
TRBV5-1	.	.	TRBJ2-2	CASSPNTGELFF	TGCGCCAGCAGCCCAAACACCGGGGAGCTGTTTTTT
TRBV19	.	.	TRBJ1-1	CASSIVWEGPTEAFF	TGTGCCAGTAGTATAGTTTGGGAGGGACCCACTGAAGCTTTCTTT
TRBV9	few	TRBD1	TRBJ2-7	CASSVGGQGAEQYF	TGTGCCAGCAGCGTCGGGGGACAGGGGGCCGAGCAGTACTTC
TRBV29-1	.	TRBD1	TRBJ2-7	CSVTRWGTGISYEQYF	TGCAGCGTTACCCGTTGGGGGACAGGGATCTCCTACGAGCAGTACTTC
TRBV10-3	.	.	TRBJ1-1	CAISDDGTEAFF	TGTGCCATCAGTGATGACGGGACTGAAGCTTTCTTT
TRBV7-8	.	.	TRBJ1-5	CASSSRVDSNQPQHF	TGTGCCAGCAGCTCCAGGGTCGATAGCAATCAGCCCCAGCATTTT
TRBV7-8	.	TRBD1	TRBJ2-7	CASSSQPRDRAYF	TGTGCCAGCAGCTCCCAACCCCGGGACAGGGCGTACTTC
TRBV19	.	.	TRBJ2-7	CASSTTAYEQYF	TGTGCCAGTAGTACGACAGCGTACGAGCAGTACTTC
TRBV7-9	.	.	TRBJ1-1	CASSLVPARAGTEAFF	TGTGCCAGCAGCTTAGTCCCGGCCCGAGCGGGCACTGAAGCTTTCTTT
TRBV28	.	.	TRBJ1-1	CASSLDKHRYSEAFF	TGTGCCAGCAGTTTGGACAAGCATAGGTACTCTGAAGCTTTCTTT
TRBV27	.	.	TRBJ2-5	CASSFRNSQIQETQYF	TGTGCCAGCAGTTTTAGAAACAGTCAGATCCAAGAGACCCAGTACTTC
TRBV6-5	.	TRBD2	TRBJ2-1	CASSFSGGSWNEQFF	TGTGCCAGCAGTTTTAGCGGGGGGTCCTGGAATGAGCAGTTCTTC
TRBV3-1/TRBV3-2	.	.	TRBJ1-3	CASSPSRDLAIAGSGNTIYF	TGTGCCAGCAGTCCTTCCCGGGACCTAGCCATAGCGGGTTCTGGAAACACCATATATTTT
TRBV21-1	.	.	TRBJ2-1	CASSILTGRNNEQFF	TGTGCCAGCAGCATTTTAACAGGGAGAAACAATGAGCAGTTCTTC
TRBV10-3	.	.	TRBJ2-3	CAIRAGPDTQYF	TGTGCCATCAGGGCAGGCCCCGATACGCAGTATTTT
TRBV3-1/TRBV3-2	.	.	TRBJ1-2	CASSHGGGVGVGYTF	TGTGCCAGCAGCCACGGGGGAGGGGTAGGGGTAGGCTACACCTTC
TRBV6-1	.	.	TRBJ2-7	CASSWMTGANEQYF	TGTGCCAGCAGTTGGATGACAGGAGCTAATGAGCAGTACTTC
TRBV3-1/TRBV3-2	.	.	TRBJ1-5	CASSHGISNQPQHF	TGTGCCAGCAGCCATGGCATTAGCAATCAGCCCCAGCATTTT
TRBV7-9	.	.	TRBJ2-7	CASSQGAGWDYEQYF	TGTGCCAGCAGCCAAGGGGCGGGATGGGACTACGAGCAGTACTTC
TRBV2	.	TRBD2	TRBJ2-3	CARTSGGFRTDTQYF	TGTGCCAGGACTAGCGGGGGGTTTCGCACAGATACGCAGTATTTT
TRBV3-1/TRBV3-2	.	TRBD1	TRBJ1-2	CASSLGQGPGYTF	TGTGCCAGCAGCTTAGGACAGGGACCTGGCTACACCTTC
TRBV5-1	.	.	TRBJ2-7	CASSLPGREQYF	TGCGCCAGCAGCTTGCCAGGGCGCGAGCAGTACTTC
TRBV5-1	.	TRBD1	TRBJ1-1	CASSLSVGGVSNTEAFF	TGCGCCAGCAGCTTGAGTGTAGGGGGCGTATCGAACACTGAAGCTTTCTTT
TRBV7-3	.	.	TRBJ1-2	CASSLEGWGGVDGYTF	TGTGCCAGCAGCTTAGAGGGATGGGGTGGAGTCGATGGCTACACCTTC
TRBV7-8	.	TRBD1	TRBJ2-2	CASSSRQGLNTGELFF	TGTGCCAGCAGCTCTCGACAGGGTTTGAACACCGGGGAGCTGTTTTTT
TRBV5-8	.	.	TRBJ1-5	CASSPEFPGTPYQPQHF	TGTGCCAGCAGCCCTGAGTTCCCCGGGACACCTTATCAGCCCCAGCATTTT
TRBV2	.	.	TRBJ2-7	CASKGGDAYEQYF	TGTGCCAGCAAGGGGGGGGACGCCTACGAGCAGTACTTC
TRBV6-5	.	.	TRBJ1-2	CAAGNYGYTF	TGTGCCGCAGGGAACTATGGCTACACCTTC
TRBV3-1/TRBV3-2	.	TRBD2	TRBJ2-3	CASSHPPGGGRETDTQYF	TGTGCCAGCAGCCACCCTCCTGGGGGGGGTAGGGAGACAGATACGCAGTATTTT
TRBV6-4	few	.	TRBJ2-3	CASMRDPGADTQYF	TGTGCCAGCATGCGGGATCCTGGGGCTGATACGCAGTATTTT
TRBV9	once	.	TRBJ2-7	CASSVGTHSYEQYF	TGTGCCAGCAGCGTGGGGACACACTCCTACGAGCAGTACTTC
TRBV30	few	TRBD1	TRBJ1-1	CAWSVLGTGDTEAFF	TGTGCCTGGAGTGTACTAGGGACAGGGGACACTGAAGCTTTCTTT
TRBV10-3	.	.	TRBJ1-2	CATNRAGELLKANYGYTF	TGTGCCACTAACAGGGCCGGGGAACTTCTGAAAGCTAACTATGGCTACACCTTC
TRBV7-2	.	.	TRBJ1-2	CASSLQASNGYTF	TGTGCCAGCAGTCTACAGGCCTCGAATGGCTACACCTTC